A single sample is the source of the 28 T cell receptor beta chains below, sequenced in a study of identical twins. TCRdb re-analysed the 5' RACE reads in MiXCR, keeping a single row per CDR3 protein. The table lists about 890,000 distinct CDR3 sequences, around an eighth of them singletons. The data also belong to a second study, concerning yellow fever vaccine responses in identical twins.

The sequenced material came from PBMCs. These receptors were collected from a woman in her late teens or twenties in good health.

V is TRBV7-6 and J is TRBJ2-7; possibly TRBD2 for D (5 bases). CDR3 length: 15 amino acids. V was clipped by 1 base and J by 7 bases, with 17 bases between them. The germline V gene has CDR1 SGHVS and CDR2 FNYEAQ. The CDR3 region is CASSLEPGRLEEQYF. The DNA of the CDR3 is TGTGCCAGCAGCTTAGAACCGGGGAGACTCGAGGAGCAGTACTTC.

The sample holds a few counts of this clonotype. The chain uses TRBV6-1 and TRBJ2-6, with D uncertain. The CDR3 extends over 15 amino acids. V lost 7 bases to trimming and J lost 0 bases, with 10 bases between them. Germline CDR1 is MNHNS and CDR2 is SASEGT. The CDR3 DNA follows: TGTGCCAGCACGGGCCGGGTCTCTGGGGCCAACGTCCTGACTTTC. Translating gives CASTGRVSGANVLTF.

This clonotype was counted between two and nine times. The chain recombines TRBV21-1 with TRBJ2-3; the DNA was not used to check the table's D call, TRBD2. TRBV21-1 is a listed pseudogene. The CDR3 runs 14 residues. The CDR3 spells CASGGLAGAYTQYF. CDR3 sequence (DNA): TGTGCCAGCGGAGGGCTAGCGGGAGCATATACGCAGTATTTT.

This chain links TRBV2 with TRBJ2-1; TRBD2 matches at 9 bases. V shed 7 bases, J shed 9 bases, and the junction held 13 bases outside the gene matches. Per germline, CDR1 SNHLY and CDR2 FYNNEI. The CDR3 totals 15 residues. The CDR3 nucleotides are TGTGCCAGCATGGCTAGCGGGGCGGCCTTAGGTGAGCAGTTCTTC. Its protein product is CASMASGAALGEQFF.

At least ten counts were recorded for this clonotype. This chain links TRBV2 with TRBJ1-1; no reliable D call. Deletions cut 8 bases from V and 0 bases from J, with 10 bases between. The CDR3 spans 13 residues. Germline V gene sequence: CDR1 SNHLY, CDR2 FYNNEI. This CDR3 reads CASGETLNTEAFF. DNA for the CDR3: TGTGCCAGCGGGGAGACATTGAACACTGAAGCTTTCTTT.

This clonotype was seen more than once but under ten times. The genes are TRBV18 and TRBJ2-1; D is perhaps TRBD1 (6 bases). Germline CDR1 KGHSH, CDR2 LQKENI. The CDR3 runs 16 residues. V was cut by 3 bases and J by 5 bases, with 17 bases left in between. The CDR3 region is CASSPLGHARDNEQFF. CDR3 coding DNA: TGTGCCAGCTCACCCTTGGGACACGCCAGGGACAATGAGCAGTTCTTC.

This clonotype was detected only once. V and J are TRBV7-9 and TRBJ2-7, with D uncertain. Per the germline V gene, CDR1 is SEHNR and CDR2 is FQNEAQ (reference sequence). The CDR3 runs to 15 residues. Trimming shortened V by 1 base and J by 2 bases, and 12 bases separated the two germline ends. CDR3 coding DNA: TGTGCCAGCAGCTTAGTTGACGGGCGCGCCTACGAGCAGTACTTC. It specifies CASSLVDGRAYEQYF.

This clonotype has ten or more counts. The V gene is TRBV6-1, the J gene TRBJ2-3; 8 bases align to TRBD2. This CDR3 is 15 amino acids long. V gave up 3 bases and J gave up 4 bases; unmatched junction bases: 6. The germline V gene has CDR1 MNHNS and CDR2 SASEGT. The CDR3 loop reads CASSDMGTRADTQYF. CDR3 nucleotide sequence: TGTGCCAGCAGTGATATGGGGACTAGGGCAGATACGCAGTATTTT.

This clonotype was observed a handful of times. The chain is built from TRBV9 and TRBJ2-7; 8 bases align to TRBD2. Trimming removed 0 bases from V and 5 bases from J; junction bases left unmatched: 7. This CDR3 is built from 15 residues. Germline CDR1 SGDLS, CDR2 YYNGEE. The DNA of the CDR3 is TGTGCCAGCAGCGTAGGCAGCGGGAGAAGGAACGAGCAGTACTTC. This codes for CASSVGSGRRNEQYF.

V and J are TRBV20-1 and TRBJ2-1; 8 bases align to TRBD2. The CDR3 extends over 12 amino acids. Germline V gives CDR1 DFQATT, CDR2 SNEGSKA (reference sequence). Unmatched junction bases numbered 5, after V lost 8 bases and J lost 5 bases. Here the CDR3 reads CSPLAGDNEQFF. The DNA for the CDR3 is TGCAGTCCTCTAGCGGGTGACAATGAGCAGTTCTTC.

The chain joins TRBV13 to TRBJ2-1; 9 positions match TRBD1. The ends lost 4 bases at V and 4 bases at J; junction bases unmatched: 14. The germline gives CDR1 PRHDT, CDR2 FYEKMQ (reference sequence). This CDR3 region has 18 residues. This chain's CDR3 is CASSSNLDGTGSYNEQFF. The CDR3 nucleotides read TGTGCCAGCAGCTCCAACCTCGATGGGACAGGGAGTTACAATGAGCAGTTCTTC.

The chain has TRBV5-6 and TRBJ2-1; D could derive from TRBD1 or TRBD2 (6 bases each). Germline V gene lookup returns CDR1 SGHDT and CDR2 YYEEEE. The germline V and J ends were trimmed by 2 bases and 6 bases, with 15 bases remaining between them. The CDR3 totals 15 residues. DNA for the CDR3: TGTGCCAGCAGCTTATCCGGGGGCCCACGCAATGAGCAGTTCTTC. This codes for CASSLSGGPRNEQFF.

The chain combines TRBV5-4 with TRBJ2-4; D is undetermined. The V and J ends lost 6 bases and 8 bases respectively, with 18 bases between them. Germline V gene lookup returns CDR1 SGHNT and CDR2 YYREEE (reference sequence). CDR3 length: 14 amino acids. DNA of the CDR3: TGTGCCAGCACCCTCCCCGGAACCCCTGACATTCAGTACTTC. Translation: CASTLPGTPDIQYF.

This clonotype appeared a few times. The chain combines TRBV5-1 with TRBJ1-1; D gene uncertain. From germline, CDR1 is SGHRS and CDR2 YFSETQ. The CDR3 runs to 14 residues. The V end was cut by 6 bases, the J end by 1 base, with 13 bases between. CDR3 coding DNA: TGCGCCAGCACCCTGGGTGGGGAGAACACTGAAGCTTTCTTT. It specifies CASTLGGENTEAFF.

The chain carries TRBV20-1 and TRBJ2-7; D unclear. CDR3 length equals 12 residues. Germline V CDR1 and CDR2: DFQATT, SNEGSKA (reference sequence). Trimming took off 3 bases at V and 4 bases at J, with 10 bases between the two ends. CDR3 sequence: CSASIVAYEQYF. CDR3 DNA sequence: TGCAGTGCTAGCATAGTGGCGTACGAGCAGTACTTC.

The chain employs TRBV11-3 and TRBJ2-1; a weak D match, TRBD2 (5 bases). Trimming stripped 1 base from V and 13 bases from J, with 17 bases between. The CDR3 runs to 14 residues. CDR1 and CDR2 (germline): SGHNT, YENEEA. Written as DNA, the CDR3 is TGTGCCAGCAGCTTAGGGCTAGGAGGTTTAGGACAGTTCTTC. Translating gives CASSLGLGGLGQFF. The variable domain in full, completed from reference TRBV11-3 and TRBJ2-1, reads EAGVVQSPRYKIIEKKQPVAFWCNPISGHNTLYWYLQNLGQGPELLIRYENEEAVDDSQLPKDRFSAERLKGVDSTLKIQPAELGDSAVYLCASSLGLGGLGQFFGPGTRLTVL.

This sequence joins TRBV7-6 and TRBJ2-3; TRBD1 might be the D (5 bases). Trimming took off 2 bases at V and 6 bases at J, with 15 bases between the two ends. The length of the CDR3 is 15 residues. Germline V lookup: CDR1 SGHVS, CDR2 FNYEAQ. The DNA for the CDR3 is TGTGCCAGCAGCTTATTAGGGGCCCAGGCGGATACGCAGTATTTT. Its translation is CASSLLGAQADTQYF.

Many counts were recorded for this clonotype. CDR3 nucleotides: TGCGCCAGCAGCTTGGTGTACAGAAGTAGCTCCTACGAGCAGTACTTC. Residues: CASSLVYRSSSYEQYF. The genes are TRBV5-1 and TRBJ2-7, with D unclear. Germline CDR1 and CDR2: SGHRS and YFSETQ. This CDR3 spans 16 amino acids. V was cut by 0 bases and J by 0 bases, with 13 bases left in between.

The rearrangement uses TRBV15 and TRBJ2-7; D is possibly TRBD1 (6 bases). Trimming shortened V by 2 bases and J by 4 bases, and 9 bases separated the two germline ends. CDR1 and CDR2 from the germline V gene are LNHNV and YYDKDF (reference sequence). This CDR3 has 13 amino acids. The CDR3 sequence is CATSRLQGYEQYV. The CDR3, as DNA: TGTGCCACCAGCAGACTACAGGGATACGAGCAGTACGTC.

The V call is TRBV6-2 or TRBV6-3, the J call TRBJ2-7, with 7 bases aligning to TRBD1. From germline, CDR1 is MNHEY and CDR2 SVGEGT. Trimming cost V 6 bases and J 7 bases; bases outside gene matches: 6. The CDR3 is made up of 12 amino acids. CDR3 nucleotide sequence: TGTGCCAGCAGGGAGACAGGGTCGGAGCAGTACTTC. Encoded protein: CASRETGSEQYF.

The sample holds many counts of this clonotype. This rearrangement joins TRBV7-9 to TRBJ1-1; D unresolved. With 1 base removed from V and 0 bases from J, the gap between germline ends came to 9 bases. The CDR3 sequence is 15 residues long. CDR1 is SEHNR, CDR2 FQNEAQ, per germline (reference sequence). CDR3 amino acids: CASSLVGKMNTEAFF. CDR3 coding DNA: TGTGCCAGCAGCTTAGTAGGGAAAATGAACACTGAAGCTTTCTTT.

This clonotype was found many times. CDR3 region: CASSHVRDRGSEAFF. CDR3 sequence (DNA): TGCGCCAGCAGCCATGTCCGGGACAGGGGATCTGAAGCTTTCTTT. The chain links TRBV4-1 to TRBJ1-1; 10 bases line up with TRBD1. Losses at the gene ends were 3 bases for V and 6 bases for J; bases not matched to a gene: 7. The CDR3 is made up of 15 amino acids. Germline V CDR1 and CDR2: MGHRA, YSYEKL.

This clonotype was counted between two and nine times. CDR3 sequence (DNA): TGTGCCACCAGCAGTTATAGCAATCAGCCCCAGCATTTT. Residues: CATSSYSNQPQHF. The chain employs TRBV15 and TRBJ1-5; D is ambiguous. This CDR3 contains 13 residues. Germline CDR1 reads LNHNV; CDR2 reads YYDKDF (reference sequence). V dropped 3 bases and J dropped 0 bases, with 3 bases sitting between them.

V usage is TRBV20-1 and J usage is TRBJ2-1; 11 bases are a match to TRBD2. This CDR3 comprises 15 residues. The ends lost 5 bases at V and 7 bases at J; junction bases unmatched: 10. Germline V gene data show CDR1 as DFQATT and CDR2 as SNEGSKA (reference sequence). This chain's CDR3 is CSAGNVAGGRNEQFF. As DNA, the CDR3 is TGCAGTGCTGGAAATGTAGCGGGAGGGCGAAATGAGCAGTTCTTC.

In its sample, this clonotype was seen a few times. This rearrangement joins TRBV9 to TRBJ2-2; D is perhaps TRBD2 (6 bases). Trimming took 0 bases from V and 7 from J, leaving 16 bases between them. CDR3 length: 16 residues. The germline V gene has CDR1 SGDLS and CDR2 YYNGEE. The CDR3, as DNA: TGTGCCAGCAGCGTAGTAGGGGCGGGATTACACGGGGAGCTGTTTTTT. Protein product: CASSVVGAGLHGELFF. Looking up the rest from reference TRBV9 and TRBJ2-2 gives the full variable domain: DSGVTQTPKHLITATGQRVTLRCSPRSGDLSVYWYQQSLDQGLQFLIQYYNGEERAKGNILERFSAQQFPDLHSELNLSSLELGDSALYFCASSVVGAGLHGELFFGEGSRLTVL.

The rearrangement uses TRBV5-1 and TRBJ2-1; no clear D gene. Germline CDR1 reads SGHRS; CDR2 reads YFSETQ. The CDR3 covers 19 residues. The V end lost 4 bases, the J end lost 3 bases, and 26 bases lay between the germline ends. CDR3 sequence: CASSHPRVVGLEVYNEQFF. The CDR3 region has the DNA TGCGCCAGCAGCCACCCCCGGGTGGTAGGGCTCGAAGTCTACAATGAGCAGTTCTTC.

The J gene is TRBJ2-1, the V gene TRBV20-1, with D tentatively TRBD2 (7 bases). Deletions cut 3 bases from V and 12 bases from J, with 18 bases between. The CDR3 sequence is 13 residues long. CDR1 is DFQATT, CDR2 SNEGSKA, per germline (reference sequence). CDR3 residues: CSASGGAGPRQFF. In DNA form, the CDR3 reads TGCAGTGCTAGTGGGGGGGCCGGTCCTAGGCAGTTCTTC.

There are many counts of this clonotype. This CDR3 reads CASRLAGGHEQFF. DNA of the CDR3: TGTGCCAGTAGACTAGCGGGGGGCCATGAGCAGTTCTTC. The gene calls are TRBV12-3 or TRBV12-4 and TRBJ2-1, with 13 positions matching TRBD2. The ends lost 9 bases at V and 8 bases at J; junction bases unmatched: 4. The CDR3 length is 13 residues.